This T cell receptor (beta chain) originates from a study of blood T cell repertoires in COVID-19. Authors' data handling: Amplification of reference gene primers was used by the study to estimate nucleated cell counts. Some clones are missing from TCRdb's copy, which holds only in-frame ones; the method was immunoSEQ multiplex PCR. Clone size and V and J calls were adopted from that table, with D and trimming inferred from the DNA. The sample consists of about 54,000 clones, 90% of them appearing once. The CDR3 extends over 15 amino acids. Germline V gives CDR1 SGHNT, CDR2 YENEEA. V lost 5 bases, J lost 6 bases, and 5 bases stayed unmatched.

Sequenced: peripheral blood. V is TRBV11-3 and J is TRBJ2-1; 12 positions match TRBD2. The receptor was derived from a woman aged 40 to 50 with active COVID-19. The CDR3 DNA sequence: TGTGCCAGCAGCCACCGACTAGCGGGGGTCAATGAGCAGTTCTTC. Translation: CASSHRLAGVNEQFF.